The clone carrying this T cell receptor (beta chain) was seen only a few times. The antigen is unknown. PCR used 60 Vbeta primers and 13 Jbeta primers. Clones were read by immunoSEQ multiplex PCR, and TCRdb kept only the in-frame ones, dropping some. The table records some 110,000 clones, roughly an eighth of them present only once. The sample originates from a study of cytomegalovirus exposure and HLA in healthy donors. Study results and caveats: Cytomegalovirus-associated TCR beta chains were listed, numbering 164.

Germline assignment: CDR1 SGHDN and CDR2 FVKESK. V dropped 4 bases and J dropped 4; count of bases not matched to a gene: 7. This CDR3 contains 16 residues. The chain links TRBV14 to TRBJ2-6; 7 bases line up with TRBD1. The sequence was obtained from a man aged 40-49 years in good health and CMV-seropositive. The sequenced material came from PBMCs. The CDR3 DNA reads TGTGCCAGCAGCCCTGACAGGGCCCCCGGGGCCAACGTCCTGACTTTC. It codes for CASSPDRAPGANVLTF.